This entry lists 8 T cell receptor beta chains sequenced from one sample in a study of glioma-infiltrating T cells. TCR alpha and beta CDR3 regions were amplified from RNA using iRepertoire nested multiplex PCR. TCRdb reprocessed the multiplex PCR reads via MiXCR and lists one record per CDR3 protein. The table has around 390,000 distinct CDR3 sequences, roughly two fifths seen once; the top ten hold approximately 12%. Sequencing was done on a sample of glioma tissue, nonneoplastic brain tissue, or PBMCs (not recorded which). The receptors come from a human donor with low-grade glioma or glioblastoma, undergoing nonglioma brain surgery, or in good health (not recorded which).

Comment on this clonotype: This is likely a read error, given that the CDR3 carries no conserved phenylalanine or tryptophan at its end. This chain uses TRBV7-2 with TRBJ2-1, with a possible D match to TRBD2 (5 bases). The germline V and J ends were trimmed by 5 bases and 9 bases, with 23 bases remaining between them. Germline loops: CDR1 SGHTA, CDR2 FQGNSA. This CDR3 comprises 16 residues. Here the CDR3 reads CASSQVFTRGRGEQFS. The CDR3 DNA reads as TGTGCCAGCAGCCAAGTCTTTACTCGCGGGCGTGGTGAGCAGTTCTCC.

This clonotype was counted only a few times. The CDR3 DNA sequence: TGTGCCAGCAGCTTACGGGGATTCGAGCAGTACTTC. Protein product: CASSLRGFEQYF. The chain joins TRBV11-2 to TRBJ2-7, with D possibly matching TRBD2 (5 bases). The CDR3 runs to 12 residues. The germline CDR1 and CDR2 sequences are SGHAT and FQNNGV. The V end was cut by 2 bases, the J end by 6 bases, with 8 bases between.

The V and J genes are TRBV10-3 and TRBJ1-1; D is perhaps TRBD1 (5 bases). V was cut by 6 bases and J by 1 base, with 15 bases left in between. Germline CDR1 ENHRY, CDR2 SYGVKD. The CDR3 length is 15 residues. The CDR3 DNA reads TGTGCCATCAGGGGGACCGGGACCACGAACACTGAAGCTTTCTTT. Its translation is CAIRGTGTTNTEAFF.

A note on this clonotype: The junction differs from germline at one of its ends, possibly a read error. The CDR3 is CASSQARYNRPQHF. The DNA of the CDR3 is TGCGCCAGCAGCCAAGCTCGGTACAATCGGCCCCAGCATTTT. V gene TRBV4-1 combines with J gene TRBJ1-5; D remains unclear. CDR1 is MGHRA, CDR2 YSYEKL, per germline. The length of the CDR3 is 14 residues.

The gene calls are TRBV4-1 and TRBJ2-7; D uncertain. V was clipped by 1 base and J by 6 bases, with 16 bases between them. CDR3 size: 15 residues. The V gene's germline CDR1 is MGHRA and CDR2 YSYEKL. CDR3 sequence: CASSQGLRAFGEQYF. The CDR3 nucleotides are TGCGCCAGCAGCCAAGGTCTCCGGGCCTTCGGCGAGCAGTACTTC.

This clonotype has only one observation. This chain uses TRBV5-4 with TRBJ2-5; 12 bases line up with TRBD1. Germline CDR1 SGHNT, CDR2 YYREEE (reference sequence). V dropped 3 bases and J dropped 6; count of bases not matched to a gene: 15. The CDR3 spans 18 residues. The CDR3 here is CASSSPGTGGSLGKTQYF. The CDR3, as DNA: TGTGCCAGCAGCTCACCCGGGACAGGGGGCTCTTTAGGGAAGACCCAGTACTTC.

A word on this clonotype: A much bigger clone sits one base away, suggesting this may be a read error. This chain connects TRBV4-1 to TRBJ2-3; TRBD2 might be the D (6 bases). CDR1 and CDR2 from the germline V gene are MGHRA and YSYEKL. The CDR3 is made up of 15 amino acids. Between the trimmed V and J ends, which lost 4 bases and 1 base, there was a span of 12 bases. CDR3 sequence reads: CASSPRERGTDTQYF. DNA of the CDR3: TGCGCCAGCAGCCCCCGGGAGAGGGGCACAGATACGCAGTATTTT.

This clonotype has just a few counts. The rearrangement joins TRBV4-1 to TRBJ2-7; no definite D call. Germline V gene sequence: CDR1 MGHRA, CDR2 YSYEKL. The CDR3 consists of 15 residues. The germline V and J ends were trimmed by 4 bases and 2 bases, with 15 bases remaining between them. The CDR3 here is CASSLGPGRTYEQYF. The CDR3 region has the DNA TGCGCCAGCAGCCTCGGACCTGGGCGAACCTACGAGCAGTACTTC.